This T cell receptor beta chain stems from a study of OX40 agonist ivuxolimab in advanced cancers. Notes on the study in general: Dose levels from 0.1 to 3.0 mg/kg saw CD4+ and CD8+ blood T cells expand clonally by week 6.

Produced via immunoSEQ multiplex PCR; TCRdb's table is partial and in-frame only. The table lists more than 65,000 clones, approximately 94% of them singletons. This clone occurred once. The antigen is not known. The CDR3 contains 13 residues. V was shortened by 5 bases and J by 7 bases, with 12 bases between the two germline ends. Germline loops: CDR1 MNHEY, CDR2 SMNVEV (reference sequence). This sample comprised CD4+ or CD8+ T cells sorted from blood, obtained in a trial of the OX40 agonist ivuxolimab. The TCR sequence derives from an adult with an advanced solid tumor such as melanoma, head and neck, liver or kidney cancer. V and J are TRBV27 and TRBJ2-1; TRBD2 might be the D (6 bases). In DNA, the CDR3 is TGTGCCAGCAGTCGCCGCGGGGCTAATGAGCAGTTCTTC. Amino acids: CASSRRGANEQFF.